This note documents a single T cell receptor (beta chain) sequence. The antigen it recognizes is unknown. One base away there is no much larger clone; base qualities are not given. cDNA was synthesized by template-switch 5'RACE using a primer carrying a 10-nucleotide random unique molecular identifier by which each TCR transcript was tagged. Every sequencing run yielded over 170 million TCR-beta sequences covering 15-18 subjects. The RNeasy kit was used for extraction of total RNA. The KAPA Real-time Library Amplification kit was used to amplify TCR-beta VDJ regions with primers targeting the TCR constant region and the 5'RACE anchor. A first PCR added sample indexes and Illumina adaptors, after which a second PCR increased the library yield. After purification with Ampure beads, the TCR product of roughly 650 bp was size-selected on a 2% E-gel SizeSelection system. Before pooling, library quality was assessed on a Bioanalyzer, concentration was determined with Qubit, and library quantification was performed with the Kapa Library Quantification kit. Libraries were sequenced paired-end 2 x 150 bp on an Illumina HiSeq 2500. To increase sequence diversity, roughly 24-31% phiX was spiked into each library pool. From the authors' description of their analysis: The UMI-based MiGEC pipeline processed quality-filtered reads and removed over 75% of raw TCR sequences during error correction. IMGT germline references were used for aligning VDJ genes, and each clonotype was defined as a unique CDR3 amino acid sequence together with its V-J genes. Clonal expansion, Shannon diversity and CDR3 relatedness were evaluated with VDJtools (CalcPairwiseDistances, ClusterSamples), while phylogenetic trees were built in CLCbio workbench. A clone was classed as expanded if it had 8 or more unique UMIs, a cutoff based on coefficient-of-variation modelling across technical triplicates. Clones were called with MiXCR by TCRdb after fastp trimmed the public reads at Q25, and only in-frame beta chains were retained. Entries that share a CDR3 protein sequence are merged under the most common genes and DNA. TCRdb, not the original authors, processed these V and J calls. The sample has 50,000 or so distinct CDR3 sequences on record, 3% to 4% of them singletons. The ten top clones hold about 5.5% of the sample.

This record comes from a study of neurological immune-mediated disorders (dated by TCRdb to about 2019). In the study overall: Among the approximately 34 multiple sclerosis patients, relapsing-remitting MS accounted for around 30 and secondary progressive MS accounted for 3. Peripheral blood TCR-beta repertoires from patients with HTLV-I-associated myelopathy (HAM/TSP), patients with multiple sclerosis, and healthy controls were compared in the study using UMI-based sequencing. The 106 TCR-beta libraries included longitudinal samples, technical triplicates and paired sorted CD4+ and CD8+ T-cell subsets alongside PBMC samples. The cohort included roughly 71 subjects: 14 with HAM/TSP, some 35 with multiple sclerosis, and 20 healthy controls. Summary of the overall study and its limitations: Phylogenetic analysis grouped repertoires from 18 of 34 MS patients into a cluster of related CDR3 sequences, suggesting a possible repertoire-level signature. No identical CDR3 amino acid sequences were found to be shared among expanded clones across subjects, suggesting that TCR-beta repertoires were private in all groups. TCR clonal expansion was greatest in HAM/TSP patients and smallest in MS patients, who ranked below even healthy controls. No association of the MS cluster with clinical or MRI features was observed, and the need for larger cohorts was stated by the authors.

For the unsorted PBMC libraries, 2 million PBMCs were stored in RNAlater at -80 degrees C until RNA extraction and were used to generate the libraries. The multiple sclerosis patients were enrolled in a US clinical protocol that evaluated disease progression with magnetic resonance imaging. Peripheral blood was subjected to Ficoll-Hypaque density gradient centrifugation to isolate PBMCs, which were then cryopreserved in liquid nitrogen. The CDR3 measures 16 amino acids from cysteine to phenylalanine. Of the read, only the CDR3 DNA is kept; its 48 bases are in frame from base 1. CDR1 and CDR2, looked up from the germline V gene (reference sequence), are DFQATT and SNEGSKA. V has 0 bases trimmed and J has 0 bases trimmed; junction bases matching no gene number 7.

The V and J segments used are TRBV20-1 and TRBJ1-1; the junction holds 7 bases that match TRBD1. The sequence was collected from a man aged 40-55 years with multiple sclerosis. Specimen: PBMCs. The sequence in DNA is TGCAGTGCTAGAGATATGGGGCAGGGGGTGAACACTGAAGCTTTCTTT. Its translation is CSARDMGQGVNTEAFF.